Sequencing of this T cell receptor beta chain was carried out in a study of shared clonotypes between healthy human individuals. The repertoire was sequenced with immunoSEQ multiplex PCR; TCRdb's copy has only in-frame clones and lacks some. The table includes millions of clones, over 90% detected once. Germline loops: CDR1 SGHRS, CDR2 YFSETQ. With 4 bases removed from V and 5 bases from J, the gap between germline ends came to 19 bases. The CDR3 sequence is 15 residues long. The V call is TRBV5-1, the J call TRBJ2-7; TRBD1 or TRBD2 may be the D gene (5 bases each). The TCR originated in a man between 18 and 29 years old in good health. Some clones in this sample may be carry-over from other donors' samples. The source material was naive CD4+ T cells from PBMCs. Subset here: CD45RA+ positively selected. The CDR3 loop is CASSITTGTLHEQYF. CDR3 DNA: TGCGCCAGCAGCATAACGACCGGGACGCTCCACGAGCAGTACTTC.